A selection of T cell receptor beta chains follows, all from one sample in a study of technical replicates of blood from several donors. Here immunoSEQ multiplex PCR was the method, and the copy in TCRdb shows in-frame clones only, minus some. The sample contains tens of thousands of clones, about 97% of which appear only once. Sequencing used T cells isolated from PBMCs. The receptors were sampled from a human donor in good health. Both conserved end residues are part of each CDR3. D genes are given only for firm matches. Not all rows give a size; the values are once, few, many and, for expanded clones, a class.

>-|TRBV4-3|TRBJ2-3|-
CASSQDWRELTDTQYF
TGCGCCAGCAGCCAAGATTGGCGGGAACTCACAGATACGCAGTATTTT
>TRBD1|TRBV29-1|TRBJ2-7|-
CSVLGTGRSYEQYF
TGCAGCGTCCTGGGGACAGGAAGGTCTTACGAGCAGTACTTC
>TRBD1|TRBV4-1|TRBJ2-7|-
CASSPGQPYEQYF
TGCGCCAGCAGCCCGGGACAGCCCTACGAGCAGTACTTC
>TRBD2|TRBV2|TRBJ2-2|-
CAIQASGTGELFF
TGTGCCATTCAGGCTAGCGGGACCGGGGAGCTGTTTTTT
>-|TRBV9|TRBJ1-5|-
CASSTGAGDQPQHF
TGTGCCAGCAGCACCGGAGCTGGAGATCAGCCCCAGCATTTT
>-|TRBV7-7|TRBJ2-2|-
CASSISAAVTGELFF
TGTGCCAGCAGCATATCTGCGGCCGTAACCGGGGAGCTGTTTTTT
>-|TRBV4-2|TRBJ2-7|-
CASSPLDSYEQYF
TGTGCCAGCAGCCCTTTAGACTCCTACGAGCAGTACTTC
>-|TRBV5-3|TRBJ2-7|once
CARRSERPVIYEQYF
TGTGCCAGAAGGTCCGAACGTCCGGTGATCTACGAGCAGTACTTC
>-|TRBV9|TRBJ2-7|-
CASSGDKHEQYF
TGTGCCAGCAGCGGTGACAAGCACGAGCAGTACTTC
>TRBD2|TRBV4-2|TRBJ2-7|-
CASSQDQGTRREQYF
TGTGCCAGCAGCCAAGATCAAGGGACTAGGCGCGAGCAGTACTTC
>-|TRBV6-1|TRBJ2-6|-
CASSDQGGPGANVLTF
TGTGCCAGCAGTGACCAGGGCGGCCCTGGGGCCAACGTCCTGACTTTC
>-|TRBV10-3|TRBJ2-5|-
CAISEARGETQYF
TGTGCCATCAGTGAGGCTAGAGGAGAGACCCAGTACTTC
>TRBD1|TRBV9|TRBJ1-2|-
CASSDSGQHYGYTF
TGTGCCAGCAGTGACTCGGGACAGCACTATGGCTACACCTTC
>-|TRBV28|TRBJ2-5|-
CASSFNGYQETQYF
TGTGCCAGCAGTTTTAACGGGTACCAAGAGACCCAGTACTTC
>-|TRBV6-1|TRBJ1-3|-
CASRELSGNTIYF
TGTGCCAGCAGGGAGTTATCTGGAAACACCATATATTTT
>-|TRBV19|TRBJ2-7|-
CASIATDNSYEQYF
TGTGCCAGTATTGCAACGGACAACTCCTACGAGCAGTACTTC
>-|TRBV29-1|TRBJ1-2|-
CSVEDQVDGYTF
TGCAGCGTTGAAGATCAGGTGGATGGCTACACCTTC
>TRBD1|TRBV5-4|TRBJ2-3|-
CASSSVGRTGSTDTQYF
TGTGCCAGCAGCTCGGTAGGGAGGACAGGGAGTACAGATACGCAGTATTTT
>TRBD1|TRBV28|TRBJ2-3|-
CASSTTGTGVLDTQYF
TGTGCCAGCAGCACGACCGGGACAGGGGTTTTGGATACGCAGTATTTT
>-|TRBV4-3|TRBJ1-2|-
CASSQEVQGGYTF
TGCGCCAGCAGCCAAGAGGTACAGGGCGGCTACACCTTC
>-|TRBV19|TRBJ1-5|-
CASSPGVNQPQHF
TGTGCCAGTAGTCCAGGGGTCAATCAGCCCCAGCATTTT
>-|TRBV4-3|TRBJ2-5|-
CASSQDSVRLVGETQYF
TGCGCCAGCAGCCAAGATAGCGTTCGGCTAGTAGGCGAGACCCAGTACTTC
>TRBD1|TRBV30|TRBJ1-2|-
CAWEGAGYGYTF
TGTGCCTGGGAGGGGGCGGGCTATGGCTACACCTTC
>-|TRBV5-1|TRBJ2-7|-
CASSEVNSYEQYF
TGCGCCAGCAGCGAAGTGAACTCCTACGAGCAGTACTTC
>-|TRBV27|TRBJ2-1|-
CASSLSSYNEQFF
TGTGCCAGCAGTCTCAGCTCCTACAATGAGCAGTTCTTC
>TRBD1|TRBV6-1|TRBJ1-2|-
CASSEMGTGNGYTF
TGTGCCAGCAGTGAAATGGGGACAGGGAATGGCTACACCTTC